This TCR beta chain emerged from a study of cytomegalovirus exposure and HLA in healthy donors. Points from the study as a whole: Some V segments, including TRBV6-2 and TRBV6-3, were excluded as indistinguishable.

This CDR3 has 12 residues. The germline V gene has CDR1 ENHRY and CDR2 SYGVKD. The ends were cut back, 6 bases at V and 8 bases at J, with 13 bases in the middle. With 60 Vbeta and 13 Jbeta primers, the PCR was carried out. TCRdb's copy holds only in-frame clones and misses some; the assay was immunoSEQ multiplex PCR. Altogether about 130,000 clones are present, around 67% being singletons, with the ten largest covering 4.3%. On this clone: Its antigen is unknown.

Healthy bone marrow donors supplied every sample. The sequence was collected from a man younger than 35 in good health and CMV-seropositive. Sequencing was performed on PBMCs. This chain links TRBV10-3 with TRBJ1-2, with D unresolved. The CDR3 DNA sequence: TGTGCCATCAGCGCCTCGGGTGGGGGCTACACCTTC. Amino acid sequence: CAISASGGGYTF.